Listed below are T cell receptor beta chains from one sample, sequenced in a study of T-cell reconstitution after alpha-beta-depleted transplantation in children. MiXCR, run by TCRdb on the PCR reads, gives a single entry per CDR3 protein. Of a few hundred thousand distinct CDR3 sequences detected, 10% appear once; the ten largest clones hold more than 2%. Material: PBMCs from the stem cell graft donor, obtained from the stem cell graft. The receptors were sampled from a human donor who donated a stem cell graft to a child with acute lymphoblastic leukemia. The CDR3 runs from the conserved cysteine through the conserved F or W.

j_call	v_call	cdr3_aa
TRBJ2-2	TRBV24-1	CATTDSITGELFF
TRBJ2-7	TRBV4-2	CASSQDSGFYRGLSYEQYF
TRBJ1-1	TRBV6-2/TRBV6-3	CASSYQPGTDAFF
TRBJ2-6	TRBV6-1	CASSPTGVSGANVLTF
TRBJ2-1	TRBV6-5	CASSYPRGLAGVGEQFF
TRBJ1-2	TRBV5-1	CASSRGTGRAYGYTF
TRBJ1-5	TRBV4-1	CASSPLEHLSNQPQHF
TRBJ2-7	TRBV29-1	CSVAEHREQYF
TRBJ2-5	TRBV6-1	CASSTARTNDQETQYF
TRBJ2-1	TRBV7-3	CASSLRGAYNEQFF
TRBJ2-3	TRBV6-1	CASSGLAGVSTDTQYF
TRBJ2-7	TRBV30	CAWSAGVGTVYYEQYF
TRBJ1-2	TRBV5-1	CASALGGASNGYTF
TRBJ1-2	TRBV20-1	CSASRETNYGYTF
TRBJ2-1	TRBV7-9	CASSLVGLVNEQFF
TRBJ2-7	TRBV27	CASSHGVGYEQYF
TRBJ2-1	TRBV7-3	CASSFQGPNEQFF
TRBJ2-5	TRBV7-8	CASGRAPGETQYF
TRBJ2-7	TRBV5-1	CASSAGTGGGEQYF
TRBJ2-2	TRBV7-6	CAGNNWTGELFF
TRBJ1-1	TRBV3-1	CASSHSGEFTEAFF
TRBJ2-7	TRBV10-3	CAISDRGREDEQYF
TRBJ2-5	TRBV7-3	CASSLSARQETQYF
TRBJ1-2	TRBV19	CASSDSGRANYGYTF
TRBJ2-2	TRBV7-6	CASSSHPGQGTGELFF
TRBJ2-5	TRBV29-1	CSVIRVGRETQYF
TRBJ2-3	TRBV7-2	CASSPTTDTQYF
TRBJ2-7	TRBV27	CASSLYGTSSYEQYF
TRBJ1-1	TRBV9	CASSVVQGNTEAFF
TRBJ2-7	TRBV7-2	CASSLLAGDEQYF
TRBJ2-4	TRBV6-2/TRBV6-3	CASSPTGLLAKNIQYF
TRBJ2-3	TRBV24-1	CATGTGITDTQYF
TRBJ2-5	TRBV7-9	CASSPRGGPYQETQYF
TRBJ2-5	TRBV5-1	CASSAGQGAGETQYF
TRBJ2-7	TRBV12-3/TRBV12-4	CASSFVAPNYEQYF
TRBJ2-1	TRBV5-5	CASSLGTDATSGLPEQFF
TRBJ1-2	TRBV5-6	CASTLELNYGYTF
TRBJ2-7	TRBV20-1	CSAREQSYEQYF
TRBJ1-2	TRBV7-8	CASSSSSRQGGYGYTF
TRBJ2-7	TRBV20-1	CSARAGQGRYEQYF
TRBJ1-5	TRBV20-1	CSARDIQTGKVSNQPQHF
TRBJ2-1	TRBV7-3	CASSSNPLGGTGLGNEQFF
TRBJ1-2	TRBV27	CASSLSPQYGYTF
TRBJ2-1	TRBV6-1	CASKLAGVKNEQFF
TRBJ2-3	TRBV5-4	CASTFGTSGPRASTDTQYF
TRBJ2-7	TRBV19	CASSRPFGLHDSYEQYF
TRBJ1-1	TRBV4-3	CASSQVFAWNTEAFF
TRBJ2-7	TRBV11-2	CASSIPRNRSPYYSYEQYF